The clone carrying this TCR beta chain came up many times. These data belong to a study of T-cell reconstitution after alpha-beta-depleted transplantation in children. Library preparation (for TCRbeta) was performed with unique molecular identifiers. MiXCR, run by TCRdb on the PCR reads, gives a single entry per CDR3 protein. In the table there are approximately 240,000 distinct CDR3 sequences, roughly a tenth of which are singletons. CDR1 MNHEY and CDR2 SVGAGI come from the germline V gene. Between the trimmed V and J ends, which lost 7 bases and 1 base, there was a span of 25 bases. This CDR3 has 18 amino acids.

This TCR was recovered from a human donor who donated a stem cell graft to a child with SCID. This material consisted of PBMCs from the stem cell graft donor, taken from the stem cell graft. The chain joins TRBV6-5 to TRBJ1-1; weak D call: TRBD1 (6 bases). CDR3: CASTAPGANTHPNTEAFF. CDR3 nucleotides: TGTGCCAGCACCGCGCCGGGGGCGAACACGCACCCGAACACTGAAGCTTTCTTT.